This entry concerns a single T cell receptor (beta chain). These data come from a study of blood T cell repertoires in COVID-19. Study details: Whether acute or convalescent, the COVID-19 samples came from the United States, Italy and Spain. Sample material is recorded as cDNA or gDNA derived from T cells, B-cell-depleted T cells, or PBMCs.

In the source study's methods: Nucleated cell counts were estimated from reference gene primer amplification. Sequencing was performed with immunoSEQ multiplex PCR; in TCRdb, only in-frame clones are kept and a portion is missing. V, J and clone size reflect that table, while D and trimming were determined from the DNA. The sample yields around 110,000 clones, about 80% seen once. The specimen was peripheral blood. The origin of this receptor is a man between 65 and 85 years old with active or convalescent COVID-19.

Here the CDR3 reads CASSEGEDQPQHF. DNA of the CDR3: TGCGCCAGCAGTGAGGGGGAGGATCAGCCCCAGCATTTT. V is TRBV10-1 and J is TRBJ1-5; D not certain. This CDR3 has 13 amino acids. Trimming shortened V by 2 bases and J by 5 bases, and 7 bases separated the two germline ends. Germline V gives CDR1 WNHNN, CDR2 SYGVQD (reference sequence).